This T cell receptor (beta chain) was found in a study of blood T cells in healthy people across ages. General observations from the study: It was held that diversity estimates obtained from one million T cells represented underestimates.

Together with a sample-barcoded 5' primer, a J-beta primer mix was included in a second PCR lasting roughly 6 to 12 cycles. Every molecule of cDNA carried a tag from a template-switch adaptor with 12 random nucleotides. Via MiXCR, TCRdb re-called the 5' RACE reads, giving one row per CDR3 protein. This sample carries about 720,000 distinct CDR3 sequences, approximately 25% of them seen once, and the ten largest clones take approximately 4%. V was clipped by 1 base and J by 7 bases, with 11 bases between them. The CDR3 contains 15 residues. Germline CDR1 is SEHNR and CDR2 is FQNEAQ (reference sequence). Each sample yielded at least 7 million isolated PBMCs. Worth noting for this clonotype: The antigen is undetermined.

These data are also associated with another study on T cells of mothers and their children. This second study says: No clone of persistent microchimeric T cells was detected.

V and J are TRBV7-9 and TRBJ1-6; D is possibly TRBD1 (6 bases). The TCR sequence derives from a boy aged 5-17 years in good health. The sequenced sample consisted of blood. CDR3 in DNA: TGTGCCAGCAGCTTAGACGGACAGTCAAATTCACCCCTCCACTTT. Encoded protein: CASSLDGQSNSPLHF.